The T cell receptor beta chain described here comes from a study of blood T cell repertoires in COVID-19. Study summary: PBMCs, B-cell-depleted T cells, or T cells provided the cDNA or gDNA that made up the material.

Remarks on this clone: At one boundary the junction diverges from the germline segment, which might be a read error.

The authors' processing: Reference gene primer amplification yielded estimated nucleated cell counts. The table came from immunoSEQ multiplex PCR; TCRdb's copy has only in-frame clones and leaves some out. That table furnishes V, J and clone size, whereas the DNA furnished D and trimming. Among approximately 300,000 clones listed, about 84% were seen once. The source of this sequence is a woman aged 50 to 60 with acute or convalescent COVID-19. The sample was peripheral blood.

CDR3 residues: CASSTRTLTIF. The CDR3 nucleotides read TGTGCCAGTAGTACCCGGACTCTCACCATCTTC. This chain links TRBV19 with TRBJ2-1; D may be TRBD2 (5 bases). Germline lookup yields CDR1 LNHDA and CDR2 SQIVND (reference sequence). There are 11 residues in the CDR3.